These T cell receptor beta chains were read from a single sample in a study of early T cells in non-severe SARS-CoV-2 infection. TCRdb itself ran the 5' RACE reads through MiXCR, one entry per CDR3 protein. The data hold some 50,000 distinct CDR3 sequences, with 7% to 10% observed a single time. Sequencing was done on a sample of whole blood. The source of these receptors is an adult who was a healthcare worker with PCR-confirmed SARS-CoV-2 infection or an uninfected control (not recorded which). Each CDR3 is given with its conserved first and last residue. D genes are given only for firm matches. Part of the rows lack a size; the others show once, few, many or a class for expanded clones.

cdr3_aa,cdr3_nt,j_call,clone_size,cdr3_length,v_call,d_call
CASSRSGTSQTDTQYF,TGCGCCAGCAGCAGAAGCGGGACTAGTCAGACAGATACGCAGTATTTT,TRBJ2-3,many,16,TRBV5-1,TRBD2
CASSDRTVTDTQYF,TGTGCCAGCAGTGACCGGACAGTCACAGATACGCAGTATTTT,TRBJ2-3,many,14,TRBV6-2/TRBV6-3,NA
CSAKGQLGSGNTIYF,TGCAGTGCTAAAGGGCAGCTGGGCTCTGGAAACACCATATATTTT,TRBJ1-3,many,15,TRBV20-1,NA
CASSPGTGGPYNEQFF,TGTGCCAGCTCACCGGGGACAGGGGGCCCCTACAATGAGCAGTTCTTC,TRBJ2-1,many,16,TRBV18,TRBD1
CSAQATGNTGELFF,TGCAGTGCTCAAGCTACAGGGAACACCGGGGAGCTGTTTTTT,TRBJ2-2,NA,14,TRBV20-1,NA
CASSPPGANVLTF,TGTGCCAGCAGTCCCCCGGGGGCCAACGTCCTGACTTTC,TRBJ2-6,many,13,TRBV7-3,NA
CASSHWDSGVSGANVLTF,TGTGCCAGCAGCCATTGGGACAGTGGAGTCTCTGGGGCCAACGTCCTGACTTTC,TRBJ2-6,many,18,TRBV4-2,TRBD1
CASSPGQGIATNEKLFF,TGTGCCAGCAGCCCAGGACAGGGGATAGCAACTAATGAAAAACTGTTTTTT,TRBJ1-4,few,17,TRBV7-9,TRBD1
CASSSAVGEETQYF,TGTGCCAGCTCGTCGGCGGTAGGAGAAGAGACCCAGTACTTC,TRBJ2-5,many,14,TRBV18,NA
CASKLSVTYEQYF,TGCGCCAGCAAATTGAGCGTCACCTACGAGCAGTACTTC,TRBJ2-7,many,13,TRBV5-1,NA
CSVEDSSYEQYF,TGCAGCGTTGAGGACAGCTCCTACGAGCAGTACTTC,TRBJ2-7,few,12,TRBV29-1,NA
CSVGGISYGYTF,TGCAGCGTTGGGGGGATAAGCTATGGCTACACCTTC,TRBJ1-2,many,12,TRBV29-1,NA
CSAAQGAEKLFF,TGCAGCGCTGCGCAGGGGGCTGAAAAACTGTTTTTT,TRBJ1-4,NA,12,TRBV29-1,TRBD1
CASSSGVTSGSFEQYF,TGCGCCAGCAGCTCTGGAGTGACTAGCGGGAGTTTCGAGCAGTACTTC,TRBJ2-7,many,16,TRBV5-1,TRBD2
CATSRDQGYEQYF,TGTGCCACCAGCAGAGATCAAGGATACGAGCAGTACTTC,TRBJ2-7,few,13,TRBV15,NA
CATKSQNSNQPQHF,TGCGCCACCAAAAGCCAGAATAGCAATCAGCCCCAGCATTTT,TRBJ1-5,many,14,TRBV10-2,NA
CASSSAGGKTDTQYF,TGTGCCAGCAGTTCCGCGGGGGGGAAAACAGATACGCAGTATTTT,TRBJ2-3,few,15,TRBV6-5,TRBD2
CASSSPSGDRYEQYF,TGTGCCAGCAGCTCCCCTAGCGGGGACCGCTACGAGCAGTACTTC,TRBJ2-7,NA,15,TRBV7-9,TRBD2
CAIAGQSSYEQYF,TGTGCCATCGCGGGGCAAAGCTCCTACGAGCAGTACTTC,TRBJ2-7,many,13,TRBV2,NA
CASSRDSVSGNTIYF,TGTGCCAGCAGCCGGGACAGCGTCTCTGGAAACACCATATATTTT,TRBJ1-3,many,15,TRBV3-1,TRBD1
CASSVQGTYGYTF,TGTGCCAGCAGTGTACAGGGGACCTATGGCTACACCTTC,TRBJ1-2,few,13,TRBV2,TRBD1
CATGASEGREQFF,TGTGCCACGGGGGCTAGTGAGGGTCGTGAGCAGTTCTTC,TRBJ2-1,many,13,TRBV19,NA
CASRGGPGQPQHF,TGTGCCAGCAGGGGAGGGCCCGGTCAGCCCCAGCATTTT,TRBJ1-5,many,13,TRBV2,NA
CASSSFDREQYF,TGTGCCAGCAGCTCATTCGACCGCGAGCAGTACTTC,TRBJ2-7,many,12,TRBV7-3,NA
CSARAAASSFNEQFF,TGCAGTGCTAGAGCAGCGGCTAGCTCTTTTAATGAGCAGTTCTTC,TRBJ2-1,many,15,TRBV20-1,NA
CAIGLRDNYEQYF,TGTGCCATCGGGTTGAGGGACAACTACGAGCAGTACTTC,TRBJ2-7,many,13,TRBV7-9,NA
CADTDTQYF,TGCGCGGACACAGATACGCAGTATTTT,TRBJ2-3,many,9,TRBV7-9,NA
CASSLEGPGVVEKLFF,TGTGCCAGCAGCTTAGAAGGTCCAGGGGTTGTTGAAAAACTGTTTTTT,TRBJ1-4,many,16,TRBV11-2,NA